The T cell receptor beta chain under discussion was sequenced for a study of post-analysis software for immune sequencing data. TCR beta libraries were prepared from cDNA with unique molecular identifiers. TCRdb independently ran MiXCR on the PCR reads; one entry per CDR3 protein. The repertoire holds about 150,000 distinct CDR3 sequences, with about 30% as singletons. What was sequenced was blood. This sequence originates from a girl aged 5 to 17 with multiple sclerosis.

The CDR3 coding sequence is TGCGCCAGCAGCCCCGGGGGGATCTCAGATACGCAGTATTTT. Protein: CASSPGGISDTQYF. The J gene is TRBJ2-3, the V gene TRBV5-1; TRBD2 aligns across 7 bases. CDR1 and CDR2 from the germline V gene are SGHRS and YFSETQ. The CDR3 spans 14 residues. V shed 4 bases, J shed 4 bases, and the junction held 6 bases outside the gene matches.